The 23 T cell receptor beta chains listed next were all sequenced from one sample in a study of blood T cell repertoires in COVID-19. Profiling relied on immunoSEQ multiplex PCR, and the TCRdb table lists in-frame clones only, not all of them. This sample yields over 250,000 clones, of which 75% to 95% are seen a single time; 2% to 3% belongs to the top ten. The material sequenced was peripheral blood. The source of these receptors is a person aged 18 to 35 with COVID-19, enrolled during active disease.

J is TRBJ2-4 and V is TRBV25-1, with D possibly being TRBD1 (5 bases). The length of the CDR3 is 15 residues. CDR1 and CDR2 (germline): MGHDK, SYGVNS. V was pared by 3 bases and J by 0 bases, with 9 bases between. CDR3 loop: CASSETVLAKNIQYF. In nucleotides, the CDR3 is TGTGCCAGCAGTGAGACAGTTCTAGCCAAAAACATTCAGTACTTC. Together with reference TRBV25-1 and TRBJ2-4, the CDR3 gives the full variable domain: EADIYQTPRYLVIGTGKKITLECSQTMGHDKMYWYQQDPGMELHLIHYSYGVNSTEKGDLSSESTVSRIRTEHFPLTLESARPSHTSQYLCASSETVLAKNIQYFGAGTRLSVL.

J is TRBJ2-5 and V is TRBV11-2, with 8 bases identical to TRBD2. There are 13 residues in the CDR3. The V gene's germline CDR1 is SGHAT and CDR2 FQNNGV. V lost 7 bases to trimming and J lost 5 bases; unmatched junction nucleotides: 6. The CDR3: CASIGLAGETQYF. DNA of the CDR3: TGTGCCAGCATCGGACTAGCCGGGGAGACCCAGTACTTC.

The chain couples TRBV6-2 or TRBV6-3 to TRBJ2-3; 10 nucleotides match TRBD2. V gave up 5 bases and J gave up 8 bases; unmatched junction bases: 7. Germline V gene lookup returns CDR1 MNHEY and CDR2 SVGEGT. The CDR3 spans 14 residues. This CDR3 is CASSPGTSAVTQYF. CDR3 DNA: TGTGCCAGCAGTCCCGGGACTAGCGCTGTTACGCAGTATTTT.

This chain connects TRBV6-5 to TRBJ1-5, with D tentatively TRBD1 (6 bases). CDR1 is MNHEY, CDR2 SVGAGI, per germline. The V gene lost 0 bases and the J gene lost 9 bases, with 9 bases spanning the gap. The CDR3 has 13 amino acids. Written as DNA, the CDR3 is TGTGCCAGCAGTTACTCTACAGGGATGCCCCAGCATTTT. Translated, it gives CASSYSTGMPQHF.

The V and J genes are TRBV7-8 and TRBJ2-3; TRBD2 agrees at 8 bases. V lost 7 bases to trimming and J lost 0 bases; unmatched junction nucleotides: 6. In germline, CDR1 is SGHVS, CDR2 FQNEAQ. The CDR3 extends over 15 amino acids. CDR3 in DNA: TGTGCCAGCACCCTACTAGCGGCTAGCACAGATACGCAGTATTTT. This encodes CASTLLAASTDTQYF.

V and J are TRBV29-1 and TRBJ2-3; D is undetermined. Deletions cut 1 base from V and 2 bases from J, with 16 bases between. Germline V CDR1 and CDR2: SQVTM, ANQGSEA. The CDR3 totals 16 residues. Here the CDR3 reads CSVEARLTQVTDTQYF. CDR3 in DNA: TGCAGCGTTGAAGCCCGGCTTACCCAGGTCACAGATACGCAGTATTTT.

CDR3 amino acids: CATSLQGASYNEQFF. For the CDR3, the DNA is TGTGCCACCAGCTTACAGGGGGCCTCCTACAATGAGCAGTTCTTC. The rearrangement uses TRBV15 and TRBJ2-1; 9 positions match TRBD1. The ends lost 5 bases at V and 0 bases at J; junction bases unmatched: 2. This CDR3 region has 15 residues. The germline CDR1 and CDR2 sequences are LNHNV and YYDKDF (reference sequence).

This rearrangement joins TRBV11-2 to TRBJ2-2; tentatively, D is TRBD2 (5 bases). V was cut by 5 bases and J by 5 bases, with 15 bases left in between. The germline gives CDR1 SGHAT, CDR2 FQNNGV. The CDR3 consists of 15 residues. The CDR3 DNA sequence: TGTGCCAGCAGCCAGTGGGCTAGAGGGACCGGGGAGCTGTTTTTT. This encodes CASSQWARGTGELFF.

The chain carries TRBV3-1 (or the pseudogene TRBV3-2) and TRBJ1-6; D gene uncertain. V was shortened by 1 base and J by 11 bases, with 9 bases between the two germline ends. This CDR3 comprises 13 residues. Germline V gene lookup returns CDR1 LGHDT and CDR2 YNNKEL (reference sequence). The CDR3 loop reads CASSQAGSPPLHF. CDR3 nucleotides: TGTGCCAGCAGCCAAGCGGGGTCTCCACCCCTCCACTTT.

The J gene is TRBJ2-1, the V gene TRBV19, with unresolved D. The CDR3 extends over 12 amino acids. CDR1 and CDR2 (germline): LNHDA, SQIVND (reference sequence). The V and J ends lost 1 base and 6 bases respectively, with 4 bases between them. For the CDR3, the DNA is TGTGCCAGTAGTATAGTTCGCAATGAGCAGTTCTTC. Residues: CASSIVRNEQFF.

The V and J genes are TRBV4-2 and TRBJ2-4; a weak D match, TRBD2 (5 bases). Germline V gene data show CDR1 as LGHNA and CDR2 as YNFKEQ. This CDR3 is 13 amino acids long. The V end lost 4 bases, the J end lost 12 bases, and 16 bases lay between the germline ends. As DNA, the CDR3 is TGTGCCAGCAGCCCGCTAGCAATGACGTCTCAGTACTTC. Protein: CASSPLAMTSQYF.

This clone is a singleton in its sample. The J gene is TRBJ1-1, the V gene TRBV7-3; the match to TRBD1 covers 7 bases. With 4 bases clipped from V and 5 bases from J, the junction kept 7 bases outside the gene matches. From germline, CDR1 is SGHTA and CDR2 FQGTGA. There are 14 residues in the CDR3. The DNA for the CDR3 is TGTGCCAGCAGCTCGACAGGGATGGAGACTGAAGCTTTCTTT. This sequence encodes CASSSTGMETEAFF.

The V call is TRBV4-1, the J call TRBJ2-7; 10 nucleotides line up with TRBD1. Per germline, CDR1 MGHRA and CDR2 YSYEKL. This CDR3 is 15 amino acids long. The V and J ends lost 0 bases and 3 bases, in that order; junction bases with no gene match: 2. For the CDR3, the DNA is TGCGCCAGCAGCCAAGAATGGACAGGGGGCTACGAGCAGTACTTC. It translates to CASSQEWTGGYEQYF.

This chain joins TRBV6-1 and TRBJ2-1; perhaps TRBD1 as D (5 bases). V gave up 1 base and J gave up 4 bases, with 8 bases separating them. The germline V gene has CDR1 MNHNS and CDR2 SASEGT. This CDR3 has 14 amino acids. CDR3 nucleotides: TGTGCCAGCAGTGAAGGGACACTTTACAATGAGCAGTTCTTC. Translating it yields CASSEGTLYNEQFF.

The chain recombines TRBV6-1 with TRBJ1-6; no firm D call. Germline V gene lookup returns CDR1 MNHNS and CDR2 SASEGT. V gave up 4 bases and J gave up 4 bases, with 14 bases separating them. This CDR3 comprises 16 residues. CDR3 sequence (DNA): TGTGCCAGCAGTGTAAGATACAGCAGTTATAATTCACCCCTCCACTTT. Protein product: CASSVRYSSYNSPLHF.

This clone was recorded only once. V gene TRBV15 combines with J gene TRBJ2-7, with D perhaps matching TRBD2 (6 bases). Germline V lookup: CDR1 LNHNV, CDR2 YYDKDF (reference sequence). The CDR3 totals 14 residues. Trimming shortened V by 1 base and J by 0 bases, and 7 bases separated the two germline ends. CDR3 loop: CATSRGGASYEQYF. In nucleotides, the CDR3 is TGTGCCACCAGCAGAGGCGGGGCCTCCTACGAGCAGTACTTC.

The rearrangement uses TRBV19 and TRBJ2-5, with 9 bases fitting TRBD1. The CDR3 totals 14 residues. Germline lookup yields CDR1 LNHDA and CDR2 SQIVND (reference sequence). Germline trimming cut 1 base from V and 5 bases from J; bases unmatched to any gene: 2. The CDR3 DNA reads TGTGCCAGTAGTATAGGGACAGGGGTCGAGACCCAGTACTTC. This gives the protein CASSIGTGVETQYF.

The gene calls are TRBV13 and TRBJ2-1; 11 bases line up with TRBD2. V lost 5 bases, J lost 9 bases, and 6 bases stayed unmatched. CDR1 PRHDT and CDR2 FYEKMQ come from the germline V gene (reference sequence). The CDR3 consists of 14 residues. CDR3 loop: CASSETSGTTEQFF. In DNA, the CDR3 is TGTGCCAGCAGCGAGACTAGCGGGACAACTGAGCAGTTCTTC.

The chain links TRBV6-5 to TRBJ2-7; TRBD1 agrees at 7 bases. Germline values: CDR1 MNHEY, CDR2 SVGAGI. J gave up 9 bases and V 2 bases, and 16 bases lay outside the gene matches. CDR3 length: 16 amino acids. CDR3 sequence (DNA): TGTGCCAGCAGTTACCTTAAGACAGGGATTACGTATGTGCAGTACTTC. It specifies CASSYLKTGITYVQYF.

The chain joins TRBV7-2 to TRBJ1-1, with D unclear. V was trimmed by 1 base and J by 7 bases, leaving 16 bases between them. Looked up from germline, CDR1 is SGHTA and CDR2 is FQGNSA. The CDR3 length is 15 residues. This CDR3 reads CASSLVVLGGVEAFF. CDR3 in DNA: TGTGCCAGCAGCTTAGTTGTTCTCGGCGGAGTTGAAGCTTTCTTT.

The V gene is TRBV10-3, the J gene TRBJ2-5, with 9 bases aligning to TRBD1. V shed 2 bases and J 5 bases; nucleotides not matched to a gene: 9. There are 16 residues in the CDR3. Germline CDR1 reads ENHRY; CDR2 reads SYGVKD. DNA for the CDR3: TGTGCCATCAGTGAGACCCCGGGACAGGGACATGAGACCCAGTACTTC. Protein: CAISETPGQGHETQYF.

The V call is TRBV27, the J call TRBJ1-6; 9 positions agree with TRBD1. Trimming removed 2 bases from V and 11 bases from J; junction bases left unmatched: 4. Germline V gene data show CDR1 as MNHEY and CDR2 as SMNVEV (reference sequence). The CDR3 consists of 14 residues. CDR3 amino acids: CASSLGQGTPPLHF. CDR3 DNA sequence: TGTGCCAGCAGTTTAGGACAGGGGACTCCACCCCTCCACTTT.

V and J are TRBV2 and TRBJ1-2; D possibly corresponds to TRBD1 (6 bases). Germline V CDR1 and CDR2: SNHLY, FYNNEI. The CDR3 consists of 14 residues. V lost 0 bases to trimming and J lost 4 bases, with 9 bases between them. The CDR3 nucleotides read TGTGCCAGCAGTGAAGCGCAGGGGTTCTATGGCTACACCTTC. Its translation: CASSEAQGFYGYTF.